These 32 T cell receptor beta chains were sequenced from one sample in a study of T-cell memory formation after mild COVID-19. TCRdb re-analysed the 5' RACE reads in MiXCR, keeping a single row per CDR3 protein. Of 120,000 to 150,000 distinct CDR3 sequences in the sample, about 19% were seen once. The sample comprised PBMCs or a T cell subset sorted from them (not recorded which). The receptor set was obtained from an adult woman who had mild COVID-19 (a few samples of this study predate the infection). Cell type and time point are not known.

For the CDR3, the DNA is TGTGCCAGCAGTCGAGGGACGGCGGATGAAGCTTTCTTT. It encodes CASSRGTADEAFF. The chain combines TRBV12-3 or TRBV12-4 with TRBJ1-1; D may be TRBD1 (5 bases). V gave up 5 bases and J gave up 7 bases, with 14 bases separating them. The length of the CDR3 is 13 residues.

This clonotype turned up a few times. The chain links TRBV7-8 to TRBJ2-7, with TRBD2 identical over 9 bases. From germline, CDR1 is SGHVS and CDR2 FQNEAQ. Unmatched junction bases numbered 8, after V lost 5 bases and J lost 0 bases. This CDR3 region has 16 residues. CDR3: CASSPRGGANSYEQYF. The CDR3, as DNA: TGTGCCAGCAGCCCGCGCGGGGGGGCTAACTCCTACGAGCAGTACTTC. Together with reference TRBV7-8 and TRBJ2-7, the CDR3 gives the full variable domain: GAGVSQSPRYKVAKRGQDVALRCDPISGHVSLFWYQQALGQGPEFLTYFQNEAQLDKSGLPSDRFFAERPEGSVSTLKIQRTQQEDSAVYLCASSPRGGANSYEQYFGPGTRLTVT.

The chain employs TRBV18 and TRBJ2-7; D remains ambiguous. CDR1 is KGHSH, CDR2 LQKENI, per germline. The CDR3 sequence is 12 residues long. The V end lost 5 bases, the J end lost 7 bases, and 12 bases lay between the germline ends. The CDR3 is CASSTALGEQYF. CDR3 coding DNA: TGTGCCAGCTCAACGGCTTTAGGGGAGCAGTACTTC.

The CDR3 here is CSARVQGADGYTF. The CDR3 DNA reads TGCAGTGCTAGAGTTCAGGGGGCTGATGGCTACACCTTC. The gene calls are TRBV20-1 and TRBJ1-2; 8 nucleotides agree with TRBD1. The CDR3 contains 13 residues. CDR1 DFQATT and CDR2 SNEGSKA come from the germline V gene (reference sequence). The J segment lost 6 bases and the V segment lost 1 base, leaving 4 bases of the junction unmatched.

The V and J genes are TRBV7-3 and TRBJ1-1; D gene uncertain. V shed 8 bases and J shed 7 bases, with 14 bases lying between them. Germline CDR1 and CDR2: SGHTA and FQGTGA. There are 12 residues in the CDR3. The CDR3 nucleotides read TGTGCCAGCGGCGAGGGTCGGAATGAAGCTTTCTTT. The encoded protein is CASGEGRNEAFF.

The rearrangement links TRBV10-3 to TRBJ2-7; tentatively, D is TRBD2 (6 bases). Trimming took 6 bases from V and 4 from J, leaving 10 bases between them. This CDR3 has 12 residues. CDR1 is ENHRY and CDR2 is SYGVKD in the germline V gene. This CDR3 is CAIRSGGYEQYF. The CDR3 nucleotides are TGTGCCATCAGATCTGGGGGGTACGAGCAGTACTTC.

This clonotype has only a few counts. V usage is TRBV29-1 and J usage is TRBJ2-3; D gene ambiguous. The CDR3 runs 18 residues. V lost 1 base and J 5 bases, leaving 25 bases between the germline ends. CDR1 is SQVTM and CDR2 is ANQGSEA in the germline V gene. The CDR3 DNA sequence: TGCAGCGTTGAAGGTCGTTGGGTTAGTACCCGGGTGGGAGATACGCAGTATTTT. It yields the protein CSVEGRWVSTRVGDTQYF.

This rearrangement joins TRBV12-3 or TRBV12-4 to TRBJ2-3; 8 bases are shared with TRBD2. V trimming: 6 bases; J trimming: 2 bases; junction bases outside the gene matches: 7. This CDR3 is 15 amino acids long. CDR3: CASRRLATYTDTQYF. The CDR3 DNA follows: TGTGCCAGCAGAAGACTAGCGACCTACACAGATACGCAGTATTTT.

V is TRBV28 and J is TRBJ2-7, with 8 bases fitting TRBD1. The CDR3 loop spans 15 amino acids. Germline V gene lookup returns CDR1 MDHEN and CDR2 SYDVKM. V shed 3 bases, J shed 5 bases, and the junction held 9 bases outside the gene matches. CDR3 protein: CASSLNGQGNHEQYF. In DNA, the CDR3 is TGTGCCAGCAGTTTGAATGGACAGGGTAACCACGAGCAGTACTTC.

In this sample, this clonotype turned up a few times. The J gene is TRBJ2-3, the V gene TRBV9; 7 nucleotides line up with TRBD2. Germline V CDR1 and CDR2: SGDLS, YYNGEE. The CDR3 has 15 residues. Trimming removed 1 base from V and 5 bases from J; junction bases left unmatched: 7. The CDR3: CASSVRAGAGDTQYF. The CDR3 bases are TGTGCCAGCAGCGTAAGGGCGGGAGCAGGAGATACGCAGTATTTT.

The chain employs TRBV9 and TRBJ2-1; D may correspond to TRBD1 or TRBD2 (5 bases each). The germline V gene encodes CDR1 SGDLS and CDR2 YYNGEE. This CDR3 contains 16 residues. Between the trimmed V and J ends, which lost 4 bases and 8 bases, there was a span of 22 bases. This CDR3 reads CASSTGELGVTDEQFF. CDR3 DNA: TGTGCCAGCAGCACCGGAGAGCTGGGGGTGACAGATGAGCAGTTCTTC.

The gene calls are TRBV12-3 or TRBV12-4 and TRBJ1-2, with D possibly TRBD1 on 5 matching bases. Trimming pared 2 bases from V and 0 bases from J, leaving 10 bases between. The CDR3 runs to 15 residues. CDR3 region: CASSLRQLANYGYTF. CDR3 in DNA: TGTGCCAGCAGTTTAAGACAGTTAGCTAACTATGGCTACACCTTC.

J is TRBJ2-7 and V is TRBV18, with 7 bases fitting TRBD1. Germline V gene lookup returns CDR1 KGHSH and CDR2 LQKENI. V dropped 4 bases and J dropped 2; count of bases not matched to a gene: 8. The CDR3 spans 15 residues. The CDR3 sequence is CASSQIGQVTYEQYF. The CDR3 DNA reads as TGTGCCAGCTCACAAATTGGACAGGTCACCTACGAGCAGTACTTC.

The V call is TRBV28, the J call TRBJ1-5, with D tentatively TRBD1 (5 bases). CDR1 is MDHEN and CDR2 is SYDVKM in the germline V gene. Trimming left V 5 bases short and J 2 bases short, with 10 bases between. The CDR3 contains 14 residues. CDR3 sequence: CASSGGGGNQPQHF. CDR3 DNA sequence: TGTGCCAGCAGTGGCGGGGGTGGCAATCAGCCCCAGCATTTT.

J is TRBJ2-7 and V is TRBV2, with 8 bases that match TRBD1. The CDR3 contains 14 residues. Trimming cost V 4 bases and J 4 bases; bases outside gene matches: 6. Germline assignment: CDR1 SNHLY and CDR2 FYNNEI. CDR3 in amino acids: CASSVRDRRYEQYF. The CDR3 DNA reads as TGTGCCAGCAGTGTCCGGGACAGGAGATACGAGCAGTACTTC.

V usage is TRBV3-1 and J usage is TRBJ1-1; 7 nucleotides line up with TRBD1. Germline CDR1 is LGHDT and CDR2 is YNNKEL (reference sequence). This CDR3 has 14 amino acids. The ends lost 1 base at V and 2 bases at J; junction bases unmatched: 1. CDR3: CASSQGQGNTEAFF. The CDR3 DNA follows: TGTGCCAGCAGCCAAGGACAGGGAAACACTGAAGCTTTCTTT.

This rearrangement joins TRBV12-3 or TRBV12-4 to TRBJ2-7; D not certain. This CDR3 has 15 amino acids. Trimming took 5 bases from V and 2 from J, leaving 16 bases between them. DNA of the CDR3: TGTGCCAGCAGTGCCCGTGGCCCCACCACCTACGAGCAGTACTTC. Residues: CASSARGPTTYEQYF.

This clonotype was recorded a few times. V gene TRBV4-1 combines with J gene TRBJ1-5; no clear D gene. The CDR3 extends over 13 amino acids. The V gene's germline CDR1 is MGHRA and CDR2 YSYEKL. Trimming took 2 bases from V and 2 from J, leaving 4 bases between them. The CDR3 DNA reads TGCGCCAGCAGCCAATTACGCAATCAGCCCCAGCATTTT. It codes for CASSQLRNQPQHF.

This clonotype came up a few times. The genes are TRBV24-1 and TRBJ2-1; TRBD1 aligns across 9 bases. The CDR3 has 15 amino acids. In germline, CDR1 is KGHDR, CDR2 SFDVKD. The J segment lost 7 bases and the V segment lost 2 bases, leaving 5 bases of the junction unmatched. CDR3 protein: CATSDSGTGNNEQFF. The CDR3 bases are TGTGCCACCAGTGATTCCGGGACAGGGAATAATGAGCAGTTCTTC.

J is TRBJ2-1 and V is TRBV5-1, with D perhaps matching TRBD1 or TRBD2 (6 bases each). Trimming took 0 bases from V and 10 from J, leaving 11 bases between them. The CDR3 consists of 13 residues. Germline assignment: CDR1 SGHRS and CDR2 YFSETQ. As DNA, the CDR3 is TGCGCCAGCAGCTTGGTTCGGGGGCGCGAGCAGTTCTTC. It codes for CASSLVRGREQFF.

This sequence joins TRBV5-1 and TRBJ2-7; D gene unclear. This CDR3 spans 14 amino acids. The germline CDR1 and CDR2 sequences are SGHRS and YFSETQ. V was trimmed by 0 bases and J by 4 bases, leaving 11 bases between them. CDR3 coding DNA: TGCGCCAGCAGCTTGGGTCCAGAAATTTACGAGCAGTACTTC. It specifies CASSLGPEIYEQYF.

The CDR3 nucleotides read TGTGCCAGCAGCAAAGACTCAGATTCTGGGGTGGTGGAAGGAAATGAGCAGTTCTTC. It is translated as CASSKDSDSGVVEGNEQFF. This rearrangement joins TRBV21-1 to TRBJ2-1. TRBV21-1 is termed a pseudogene. This CDR3 has 19 amino acids.

This clonotype was counted a few times. This sequence joins TRBV29-1 and TRBJ1-3; D not certain. Trimming pared 4 bases from V and 0 bases from J, leaving 7 bases between. CDR3 length: 13 amino acids. Per the germline V gene, CDR1 is SQVTM and CDR2 is ANQGSEA. The CDR3 spells CSVGGSSGNTIYF. As DNA, the CDR3 is TGCAGCGTTGGAGGCTCCTCTGGAAACACCATATATTTT.

This clonotype was detected only a few times. This chain links TRBV11-2 with TRBJ2-7; the match to TRBD2 covers 8 bases. Germline assignment: CDR1 SGHAT and CDR2 FQNNGV. The CDR3 extends over 16 amino acids. After removal of 5 bases from V and 1 base from J, the junction contained 10 bases not matched to a gene. The chain's CDR3 is CASSLAGTRGSYEQYF. For the CDR3, the DNA is TGTGCCAGCAGCCTGGCCGGGACTAGGGGTTCCTACGAGCAGTACTTC.

A note on this clonotype: The CDR3 does not end in the conserved phenylalanine or tryptophan, so this is likely a read error. The chain couples TRBV30 to TRBJ2-7; TRBD2 is a possible D gene (5 bases). Trimming removed 5 bases from V and 3 bases from J, with 8 bases in between. Germline CDR1 is GTSNPN and CDR2 is SVGIG (reference sequence). CDR3 length: 11 amino acids. The CDR3 region has the DNA TGTGCCTGGGGCCGGGGCTACGAGCAGTACTTA. Its translation: CAWGRGYEQYL.

The chain uses TRBV5-5 and TRBJ1-1; D is undetermined. The CDR3 is made up of 14 amino acids. The germline V gene has CDR1 SGHKS and CDR2 YYEKEE (reference sequence). V was trimmed by 2 bases and J by 3 bases, leaving 11 bases between them. Written as DNA, the CDR3 is TGTGCCAGCAGCTTAGAGGTCATGGACACTGAAGCTTTCTTT. Its translation: CASSLEVMDTEAFF.

In this sample, this clonotype turned up a few times. V is TRBV12-3 or TRBV12-4 and J is TRBJ2-3, with TRBD2 identical over 16 bases. The V gene end was trimmed by 6 bases and the J gene end by 3 bases; junction bases not matched to a gene: 6. The CDR3 has 17 amino acids. The CDR3 reads CASRGLAGGPETDTQYF. CDR3 in DNA: TGTGCCAGCAGGGGACTAGCGGGAGGGCCGGAGACAGATACGCAGTATTTT.

V gene TRBV27 combines with J gene TRBJ2-3; 7 bases align to TRBD2. CDR3 length: 11 residues. Germline CDR1 and CDR2: MNHEY and SMNVEV (reference sequence). The trim removed 6 bases at V and 13 bases at J, leaving 7 bases unmatched. For the CDR3, the DNA is TGTGCCAGCAGCCGTGGGACTAACGAGTATTTT. This codes for CASSRGTNEYF.

This clonotype occurred a few times. V is TRBV5-1 and J is TRBJ1-1, with TRBD1 matching 7 bases. Trimming at V came to 4 bases and at J to 1 base, leaving 4 bases not matched to a gene. Germline CDR1 reads SGHRS; CDR2 reads YFSETQ. This CDR3 has 14 residues. CDR3 bases: TGCGCCAGCAGCCAACAGGGGAGGAACACTGAAGCTTTCTTT. This encodes CASSQQGRNTEAFF.

This clonotype was seen a handful of times. The J gene is TRBJ2-1, the V gene TRBV7-9, with TRBD2 matching over 7 bases. V trimming: 7 bases; J trimming: 4 bases; junction bases outside the gene matches: 13. The CDR3 is 16 residues long. CDR1 and CDR2 from the germline V gene are SEHNR and FQNEAQ (reference sequence). The CDR3 sequence: CASTPSLRSGYNEQFF. CDR3 sequence (DNA): TGTGCCAGCACCCCCTCCCTTCGTAGCGGGTACAATGAGCAGTTCTTC.

The V and J genes are TRBV5-1 and TRBJ2-2; D might be TRBD1 (5 bases). This CDR3 has 15 amino acids. V lost 6 bases and J 4 bases, leaving 16 bases between the germline ends. Germline CDR1 reads SGHRS; CDR2 reads YFSETQ. The CDR3 sequence: CASKDKRAPTGELFF. The CDR3 nucleotides read TGCGCCAGCAAGGACAAAAGGGCCCCCACCGGGGAGCTGTTTTTT.

This clonotype was counted between two and nine times. The genes are TRBV18 and TRBJ2-5; D is undetermined. V was shortened by 3 bases and J by 6 bases, with 17 bases between the two germline ends. CDR3 size: 15 residues. CDR1 is KGHSH, CDR2 LQKENI, per germline. The CDR3 nucleotides are TGTGCCAGCTCACCTGCTAACCGAGGTGATCAGACCCAGTACTTC. It translates to CASSPANRGDQTQYF.